Shown below are 11 T cell receptor beta chains from a single sample sequenced in a study of T cells in localized non-small cell lung cancer. Clones were read by immunoSEQ multiplex PCR, and TCRdb kept only the in-frame ones, dropping some. The sample holds tens of thousands of clones, 89% seen once. The starting material was peripheral blood, obtained before any cancer treatment. The receptors originated from a man aged 35 to 70 with stage I squamous cell lung carcinoma.

The V call is TRBV7-2, the J call TRBJ2-1; the D gene is possibly TRBD1 (6 bases). Germline-derived CDR1 and CDR2 are SGHTA and FQGNSA. V lost 2 bases to trimming and J lost 0 bases, with 17 bases between them. The CDR3 contains 18 residues. CDR3 DNA: TGTGCCAGCAGCTTATCTATTGGGGGCCAGAGCTCCTACAATGAGCAGTTCTTC. This sequence encodes CASSLSIGGQSSYNEQFF.

This clone has only one observation. V is TRBV27 and J is TRBJ1-5; TRBD1 might be the D (5 bases). This CDR3 has 13 amino acids. V lost 8 bases and J lost 4, with 12 bases in between. Germline-derived CDR1 and CDR2 are MNHEY and SMNVEV (reference sequence). DNA of the CDR3: TGTGCCAGCGGCCCACAGGTTAATCAGCCCCAGCATTTT. Translating gives CASGPQVNQPQHF.

The genes are TRBV7-2 and TRBJ1-2; weak D call: TRBD1 (6 bases). There are 15 residues in the CDR3. Looked up from germline, CDR1 is SGHTA and CDR2 is FQGNSA. Trimming took off 3 bases at V and 3 bases at J, with 14 bases between the two ends. CDR3 in amino acids: CASSFDRSPDYGYTF. In DNA form, the CDR3 reads TGTGCCAGCAGCTTTGACAGGAGCCCAGACTATGGCTACACCTTC.

Only a few counts were recorded for this clone. The genes are TRBV9 and TRBJ2-3, with 9 bases matching TRBD1. The CDR3 extends over 14 amino acids. Germline loops: CDR1 SGDLS, CDR2 YYNGEE. The V and J ends lost 4 bases and 4 bases, in that order; junction bases with no gene match: 4. In DNA form, the CDR3 reads TGTGCCAGCAGCCTGAGGACAGGGGCAGATACGCAGTATTTT. Translating gives CASSLRTGADTQYF.

This rearrangement joins TRBV28 to TRBJ1-5; TRBD1 matches at 7 bases. Germline V CDR1 and CDR2: MDHEN, SYDVKM. V lost 5 bases and J lost 7; bases outside the gene matches: 11. The CDR3 covers 15 residues. In nucleotides, the CDR3 is TGTGCCAGCAGTCCGCCGGGACAGAATTACCAGCCCCAGCATTTT. Translating it yields CASSPPGQNYQPQHF.

V and J are TRBV6-1 and TRBJ1-5; 7 nucleotides line up with TRBD1. This CDR3 comprises 14 residues. V shed 5 bases, J shed 7 bases, and the junction held 8 bases outside the gene matches. The germline V gene has CDR1 MNHNS and CDR2 SASEGT. The CDR3 loop reads CASSNRGMGQPQHF. CDR3 sequence (DNA): TGTGCCAGCAGTAACAGGGGAATGGGACAGCCCCAGCATTTT.

This chain connects TRBV5-1 to TRBJ2-2; TRBD2 aligns across 9 bases. Germline CDR1 and CDR2: SGHRS and YFSETQ. The CDR3 spans 16 residues. V was pared by 0 bases and J by 7 bases, with 7 bases of the junction left unmatched. In nucleotides, the CDR3 is TGCGCCAGCAGCTTGGGAAACAGCGGGGGGCACGGGGAGCTGTTTTTT. It yields the protein CASSLGNSGGHGELFF.

This clone was counted once. The rearrangement uses TRBV7-6 and TRBJ2-5; TRBD2 aligns across 12 bases. The CDR3 runs to 19 residues. The V gene end was trimmed by 5 bases and the J gene end by 3 bases; junction bases not matched to a gene: 16. Per germline, CDR1 SGHVS and CDR2 FNYEAQ. The CDR3 is CASSLFSSGGAGRKETQYF. The CDR3 DNA sequence: TGTGCCAGCAGCCTGTTTTCTAGCGGGGGGGCCGGTAGGAAAGAGACCCAGTACTTC.

The gene calls are TRBV5-5 and TRBJ1-2; no clear D. CDR3 length equals 15 residues. Trimming took 7 bases from V and 3 from J, leaving 19 bases between them. Germline V lookup: CDR1 SGHKS, CDR2 YYEKEE (reference sequence). CDR3: CASGRAQWSDYGYTF. DNA of the CDR3: TGTGCCAGCGGGAGGGCCCAGTGGTCGGACTATGGCTACACCTTC.

The V call is TRBV9, the J call TRBJ2-2, with unresolved D. V lost 0 bases to trimming and J lost 2 bases, with 14 bases between them. Germline lookup yields CDR1 SGDLS and CDR2 YYNGEE. This CDR3 is 17 amino acids long. Here the CDR3 reads CASSVVASGINTGELFF. The DNA of the CDR3 is TGTGCCAGCAGCGTAGTAGCTTCCGGCATTAACACCGGGGAGCTGTTTTTT.

This rearrangement joins TRBV5-4 to TRBJ1-4, with 8 positions matching TRBD1. The V gene's germline CDR1 is SGHNT and CDR2 YYREEE (reference sequence). Unmatched junction bases numbered 11, after V lost 2 bases and J lost 8 bases. CDR3 length: 16 amino acids. The CDR3 protein is CASSFNPGTGGEKLFF. The CDR3, as DNA: TGTGCCAGCAGCTTTAACCCCGGGACAGGTGGGGAAAAACTGTTTTTT. The full variable domain, its missing parts supplied by reference TRBV5-4 and TRBJ1-4, is ETGVTQSPTHLIKTRGQQVTLRCSSQSGHNTVSWYQQALGQGPQFIFQYYREEENGRGNFPPRFSGLQFPNYSSELNVNALELDDSALYLCASSFNPGTGGEKLFFGSGTQLSVL.